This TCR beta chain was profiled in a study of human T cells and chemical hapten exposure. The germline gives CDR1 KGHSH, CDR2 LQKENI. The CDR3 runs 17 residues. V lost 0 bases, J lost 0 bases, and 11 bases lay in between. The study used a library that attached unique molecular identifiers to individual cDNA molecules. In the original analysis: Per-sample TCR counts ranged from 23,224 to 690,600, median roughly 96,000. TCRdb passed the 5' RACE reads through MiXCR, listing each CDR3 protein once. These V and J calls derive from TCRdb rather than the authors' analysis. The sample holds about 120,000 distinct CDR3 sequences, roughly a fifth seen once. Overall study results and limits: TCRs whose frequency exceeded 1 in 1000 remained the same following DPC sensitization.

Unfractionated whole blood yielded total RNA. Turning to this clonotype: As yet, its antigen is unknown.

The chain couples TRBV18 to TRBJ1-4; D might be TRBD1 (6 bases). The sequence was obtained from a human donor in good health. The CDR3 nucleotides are TGTGCCAGCTCACCACCTAAACAGGGAACAACTAATGAAAAACTGTTTTTT. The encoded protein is CASSPPKQGTTNEKLFF. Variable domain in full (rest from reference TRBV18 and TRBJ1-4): NAGVMQNPRHLVRRRGQEARLRCSPMKGHSHVYWYRQLPEEGLKFMVYLQKENIIDESGMPKERFSAEFPKEGPSILRIQQVVRGDSAAYFCASSPPKQGTTNEKLFFGSGTQLSVL.